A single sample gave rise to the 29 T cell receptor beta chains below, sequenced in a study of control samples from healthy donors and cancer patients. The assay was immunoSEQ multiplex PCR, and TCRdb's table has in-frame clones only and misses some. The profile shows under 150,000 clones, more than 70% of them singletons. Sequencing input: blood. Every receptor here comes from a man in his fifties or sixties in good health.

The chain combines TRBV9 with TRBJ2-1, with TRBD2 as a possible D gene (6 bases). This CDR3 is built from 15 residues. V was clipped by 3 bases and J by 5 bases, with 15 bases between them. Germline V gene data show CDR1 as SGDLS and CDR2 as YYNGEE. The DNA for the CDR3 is TGTGCCAGCAGCGCTAGCGCTGGGGGACACAATGAGCAGTTCTTC. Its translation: CASSASAGGHNEQFF.

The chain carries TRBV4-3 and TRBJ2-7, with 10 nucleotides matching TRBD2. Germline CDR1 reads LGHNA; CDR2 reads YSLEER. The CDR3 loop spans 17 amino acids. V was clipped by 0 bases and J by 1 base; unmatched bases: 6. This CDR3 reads CASSQDYGLAVSYEQYF. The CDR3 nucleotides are TGCGCCAGCAGCCAAGATTATGGACTAGCGGTATCCTACGAGCAGTACTTC.

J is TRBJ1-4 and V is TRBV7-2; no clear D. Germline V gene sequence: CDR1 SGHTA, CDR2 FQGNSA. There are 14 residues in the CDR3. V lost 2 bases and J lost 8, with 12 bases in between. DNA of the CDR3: TGTGCCAGCAGCTTATTGGGGTTGGGAGAAAAACTGTTTTTT. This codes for CASSLLGLGEKLFF.

The CDR3 loop reads CASSRGGQPQHF. In nucleotides, the CDR3 is TGTGCCAGCAGCAGGGGCGGTCAGCCCCAGCATTTT. The chain links TRBV28 to TRBJ1-5; tentative D call: TRBD1 (6 bases). The CDR3 is 12 residues long. Germline CDR1 MDHEN, CDR2 SYDVKM. Trimming took off 6 bases at V and 6 bases at J, with 9 bases between the two ends.

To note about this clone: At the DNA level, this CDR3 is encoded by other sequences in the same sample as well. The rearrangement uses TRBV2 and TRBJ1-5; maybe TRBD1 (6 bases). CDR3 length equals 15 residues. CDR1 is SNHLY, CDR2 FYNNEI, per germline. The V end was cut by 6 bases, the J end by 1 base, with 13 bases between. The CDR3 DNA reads TGTGCCAGCAGCCAACAGGGCTTGAGCAATCAGCCCCAGCATTTT. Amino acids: CASSQQGLSNQPQHF.

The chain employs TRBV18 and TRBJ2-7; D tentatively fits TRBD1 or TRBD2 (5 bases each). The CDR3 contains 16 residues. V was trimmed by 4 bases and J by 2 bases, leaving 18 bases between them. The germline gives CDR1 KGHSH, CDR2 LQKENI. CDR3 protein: CASSRLPGTVPYEQYF. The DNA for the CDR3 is TGTGCCAGCTCACGTCTCCCCGGGACGGTCCCCTACGAGCAGTACTTC.

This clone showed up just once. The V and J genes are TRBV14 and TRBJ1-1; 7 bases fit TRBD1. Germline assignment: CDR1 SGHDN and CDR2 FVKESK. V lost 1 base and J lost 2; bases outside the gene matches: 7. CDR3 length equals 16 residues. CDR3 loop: CASSQVTGARNTEAFF. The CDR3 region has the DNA TGTGCCAGCAGCCAAGTCACAGGGGCCAGAAACACTGAAGCTTTCTTT.

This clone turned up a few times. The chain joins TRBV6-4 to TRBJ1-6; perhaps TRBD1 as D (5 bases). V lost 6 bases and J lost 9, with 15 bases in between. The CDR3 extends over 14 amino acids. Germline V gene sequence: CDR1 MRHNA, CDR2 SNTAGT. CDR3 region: CASSPNLGGSPLHF. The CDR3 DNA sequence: TGTGCCAGCAGCCCCAACCTCGGGGGTTCACCCCTCCACTTT.

CDR3 sequence: CAISEGQGNQETQYF. CDR3 DNA: TGTGCCATCAGTGAGGGACAGGGAAACCAAGAGACCCAGTACTTC. This chain connects TRBV10-3 to TRBJ2-5; 8 bases match TRBD1. The CDR3 sequence is 15 residues long. Trimming at V came to 2 bases and at J to 0 bases, leaving 2 bases not matched to a gene. CDR1 is ENHRY and CDR2 is SYGVKD in the germline V gene.

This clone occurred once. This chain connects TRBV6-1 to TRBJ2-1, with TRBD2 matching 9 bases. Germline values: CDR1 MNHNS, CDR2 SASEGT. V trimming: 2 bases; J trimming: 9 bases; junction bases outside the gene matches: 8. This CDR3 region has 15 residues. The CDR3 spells CASSEIAGGLSEQFF. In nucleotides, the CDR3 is TGTGCCAGCAGTGAAATTGCGGGGGGGCTGAGTGAGCAGTTCTTC.

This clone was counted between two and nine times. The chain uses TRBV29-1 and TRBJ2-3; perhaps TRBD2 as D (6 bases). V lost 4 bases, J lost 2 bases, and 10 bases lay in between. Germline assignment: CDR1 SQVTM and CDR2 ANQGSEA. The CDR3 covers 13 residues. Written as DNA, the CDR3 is TGCAGCGTTGGGCGCGGGACCACAGATACGCAGTATTTT. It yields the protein CSVGRGTTDTQYF.

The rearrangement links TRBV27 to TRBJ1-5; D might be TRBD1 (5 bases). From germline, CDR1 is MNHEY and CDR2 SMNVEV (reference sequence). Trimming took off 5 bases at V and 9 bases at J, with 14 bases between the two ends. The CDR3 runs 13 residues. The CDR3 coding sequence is TGTGCCAGCAGTCGCCAGGGATTCGGGCCCCAGCATTTT. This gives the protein CASSRQGFGPQHF.

CDR3 region: CASSFGGTLSYEQYF. The CDR3 nucleotides read TGTGCCAGCAGTTTCGGGGGTACCCTCTCCTACGAGCAGTACTTC. This chain connects TRBV28 to TRBJ2-7; tentatively, D is TRBD2 (6 bases). Per germline, CDR1 MDHEN and CDR2 SYDVKM. The V and J ends lost 3 bases and 0 bases respectively, with 12 bases between them. CDR3 length equals 15 residues.

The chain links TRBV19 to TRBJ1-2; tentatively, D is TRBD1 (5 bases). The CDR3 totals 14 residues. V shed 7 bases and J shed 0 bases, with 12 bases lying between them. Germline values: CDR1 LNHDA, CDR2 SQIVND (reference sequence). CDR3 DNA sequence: TGTGCCAGTAAGGCCACAGGAGCTAACTATGGCTACACCTTC. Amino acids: CASKATGANYGYTF.

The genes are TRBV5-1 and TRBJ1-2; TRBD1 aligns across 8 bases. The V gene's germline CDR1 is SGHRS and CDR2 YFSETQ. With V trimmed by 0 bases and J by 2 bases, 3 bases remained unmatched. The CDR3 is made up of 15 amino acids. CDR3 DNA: TGCGCCAGCAGCTTGGGACAGGGGCCCAACTATGGCTACACCTTC. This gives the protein CASSLGQGPNYGYTF.

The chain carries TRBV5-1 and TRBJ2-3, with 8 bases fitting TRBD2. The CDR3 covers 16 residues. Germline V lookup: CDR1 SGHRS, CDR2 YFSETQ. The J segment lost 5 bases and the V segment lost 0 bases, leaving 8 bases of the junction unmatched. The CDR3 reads CASSLDAGGGGDTQYF. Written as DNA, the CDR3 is TGCGCCAGCAGCTTGGACGCGGGGGGCGGTGGAGATACGCAGTATTTT. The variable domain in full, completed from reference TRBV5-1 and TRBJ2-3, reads KAGVTQTPRYLIKTRGQQVTLSCSPISGHRSVSWYQQTPGQGLQFLFEYFSETQRNKGNFPGRFSGRQFSNSRSEMNVSTLELGDSALYLCASSLDAGGGGDTQYFGPGTRLTVL.

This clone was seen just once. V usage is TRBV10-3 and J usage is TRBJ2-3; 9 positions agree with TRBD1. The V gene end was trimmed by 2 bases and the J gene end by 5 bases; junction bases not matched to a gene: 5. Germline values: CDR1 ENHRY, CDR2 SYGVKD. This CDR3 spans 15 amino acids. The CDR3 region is CAISEPRTGEDTQYF. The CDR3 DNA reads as TGTGCCATCAGTGAGCCACGGACAGGGGAAGATACGCAGTATTTT.

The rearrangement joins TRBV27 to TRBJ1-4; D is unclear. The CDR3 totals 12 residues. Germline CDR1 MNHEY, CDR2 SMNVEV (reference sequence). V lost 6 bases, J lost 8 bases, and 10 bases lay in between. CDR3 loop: CASRRNGEKLFF. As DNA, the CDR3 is TGTGCCAGCAGGAGGAATGGGGAAAAACTGTTTTTT.

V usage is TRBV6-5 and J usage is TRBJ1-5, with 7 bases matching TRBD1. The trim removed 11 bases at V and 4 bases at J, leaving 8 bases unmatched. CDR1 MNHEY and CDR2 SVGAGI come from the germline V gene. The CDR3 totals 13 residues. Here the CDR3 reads CAAGGTANQPQHF. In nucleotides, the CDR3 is TGTGCCGCGGGCGGGACAGCTAATCAGCCCCAGCATTTT.

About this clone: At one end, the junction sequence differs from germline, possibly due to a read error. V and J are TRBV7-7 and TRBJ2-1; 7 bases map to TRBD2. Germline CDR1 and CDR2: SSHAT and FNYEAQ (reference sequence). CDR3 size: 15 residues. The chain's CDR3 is CASSPGLVGRNEQFF. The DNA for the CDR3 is TGTGCTAGCAGCCCTGGACTAGTAGGACGGAATGAGCAGTTCTTC.

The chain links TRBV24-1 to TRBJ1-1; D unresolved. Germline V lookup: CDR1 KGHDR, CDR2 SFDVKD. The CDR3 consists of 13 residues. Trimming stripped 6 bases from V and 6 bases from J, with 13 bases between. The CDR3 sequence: CATSPFSGAEAFF. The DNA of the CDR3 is TGTGCCACCAGTCCCTTCTCGGGAGCTGAAGCTTTCTTT.

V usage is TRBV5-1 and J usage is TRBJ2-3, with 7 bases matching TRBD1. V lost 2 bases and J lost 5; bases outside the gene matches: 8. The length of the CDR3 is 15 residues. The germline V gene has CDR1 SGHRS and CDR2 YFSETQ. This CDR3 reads CASSFLGTEGDTQYF. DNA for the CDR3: TGCGCCAGCAGCTTTTTAGGGACAGAGGGAGATACGCAGTATTTT.

CDR3 nucleotides: TGTGCCAGCAGCTTAACGGATGCCCTTAACACTGAAGCTTTCTTT. Protein sequence: CASSLTDALNTEAFF. The V call is TRBV11-2, the J call TRBJ1-1; D remains unclear. V was shortened by 2 bases and J by 2 bases, with 12 bases between the two germline ends. CDR3 size: 15 residues. Germline lookup yields CDR1 SGHAT and CDR2 FQNNGV.

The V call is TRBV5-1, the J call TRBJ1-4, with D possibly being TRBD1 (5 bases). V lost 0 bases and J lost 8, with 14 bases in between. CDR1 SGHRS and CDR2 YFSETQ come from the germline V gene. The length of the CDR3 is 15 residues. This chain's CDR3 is CASSLESGRNEKLFF. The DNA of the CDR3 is TGCGCCAGCAGCTTGGAGTCAGGGAGAAACGAAAAACTGTTTTTT.

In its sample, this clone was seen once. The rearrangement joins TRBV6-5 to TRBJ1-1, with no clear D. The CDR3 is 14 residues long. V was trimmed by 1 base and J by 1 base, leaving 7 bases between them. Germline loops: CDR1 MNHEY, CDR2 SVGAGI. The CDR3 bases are TGTGCCAGCAGTTACTTGGTGGAGAACACTGAAGCTTTCTTT. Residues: CASSYLVENTEAFF.

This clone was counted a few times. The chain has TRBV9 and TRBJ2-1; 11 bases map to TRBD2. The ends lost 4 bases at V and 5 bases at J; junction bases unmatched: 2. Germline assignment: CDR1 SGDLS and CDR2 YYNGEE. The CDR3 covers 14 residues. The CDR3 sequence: CASSTLAGDNEQFF. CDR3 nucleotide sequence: TGTGCCAGCAGCACACTAGCGGGGGACAATGAGCAGTTCTTC.

CDR3 region: CATRPVTPYGYTF. CDR3 DNA: TGTGCCACCAGGCCAGTGACTCCTTATGGCTACACCTTC. This chain joins TRBV24-1 and TRBJ1-2; D is uncertain. The CDR3 covers 13 residues. The germline V and J ends were trimmed by 7 bases and 5 bases, with 13 bases remaining between them. In germline, CDR1 is KGHDR, CDR2 SFDVKD.

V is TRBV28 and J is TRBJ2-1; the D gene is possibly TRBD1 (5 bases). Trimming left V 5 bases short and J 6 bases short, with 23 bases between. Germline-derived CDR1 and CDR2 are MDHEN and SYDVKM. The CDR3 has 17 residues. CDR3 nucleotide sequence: TGTGCCAGCAGTGCCCACGAAGGGTCAGGGTTCGGCAATGAGCAGTTCTTC. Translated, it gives CASSAHEGSGFGNEQFF.

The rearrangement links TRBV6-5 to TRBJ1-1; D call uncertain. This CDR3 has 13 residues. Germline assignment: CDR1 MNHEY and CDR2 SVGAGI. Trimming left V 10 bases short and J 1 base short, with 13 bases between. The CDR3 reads CATRRGANTEAFF. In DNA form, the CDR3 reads TGTGCCACCCGTCGGGGAGCGAACACTGAAGCTTTCTTT.